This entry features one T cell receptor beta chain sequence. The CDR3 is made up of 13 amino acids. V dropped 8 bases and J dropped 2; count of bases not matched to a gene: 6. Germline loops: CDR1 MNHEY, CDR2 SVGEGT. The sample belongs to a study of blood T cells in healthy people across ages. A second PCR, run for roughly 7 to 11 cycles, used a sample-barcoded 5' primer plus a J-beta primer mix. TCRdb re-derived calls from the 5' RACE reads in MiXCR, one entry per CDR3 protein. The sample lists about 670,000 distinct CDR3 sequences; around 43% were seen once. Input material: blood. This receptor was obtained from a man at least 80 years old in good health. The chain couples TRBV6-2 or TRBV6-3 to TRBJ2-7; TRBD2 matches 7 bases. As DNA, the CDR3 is TGTGCCAGCCTACTAGCGACAACCTACGAGCAGTACTTC. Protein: CASLLATTYEQYF.